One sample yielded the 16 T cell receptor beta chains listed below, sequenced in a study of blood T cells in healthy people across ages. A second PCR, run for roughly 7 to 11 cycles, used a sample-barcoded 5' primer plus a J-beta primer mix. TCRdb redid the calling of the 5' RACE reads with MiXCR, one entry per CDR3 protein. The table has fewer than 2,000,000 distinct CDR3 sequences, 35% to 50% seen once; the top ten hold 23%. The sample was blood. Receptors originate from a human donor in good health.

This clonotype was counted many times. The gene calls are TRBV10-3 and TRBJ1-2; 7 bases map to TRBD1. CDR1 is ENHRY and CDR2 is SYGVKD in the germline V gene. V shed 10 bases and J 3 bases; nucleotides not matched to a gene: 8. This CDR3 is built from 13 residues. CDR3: CATQEQGHYGYTF. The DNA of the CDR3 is TGTGCCACACAGGAACAGGGGCACTATGGCTACACCTTC.

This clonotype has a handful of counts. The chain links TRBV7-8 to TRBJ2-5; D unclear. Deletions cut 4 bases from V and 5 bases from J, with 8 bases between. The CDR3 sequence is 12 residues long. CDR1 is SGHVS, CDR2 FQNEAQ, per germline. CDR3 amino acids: CASSYEWETQYF. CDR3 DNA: TGTGCCAGCAGCTACGAATGGGAGACCCAGTACTTC.

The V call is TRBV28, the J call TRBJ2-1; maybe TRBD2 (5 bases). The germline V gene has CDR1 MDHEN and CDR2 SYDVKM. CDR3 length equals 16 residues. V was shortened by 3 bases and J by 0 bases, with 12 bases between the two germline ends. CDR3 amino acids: CASSFILESSYNEQFF. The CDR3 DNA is TGTGCCAGCAGTTTCATACTAGAAAGCTCCTACAATGAGCAGTTCTTC.

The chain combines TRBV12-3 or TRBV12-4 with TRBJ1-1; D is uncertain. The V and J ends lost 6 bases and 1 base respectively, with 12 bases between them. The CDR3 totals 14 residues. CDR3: CASSFRPRNTEAFF. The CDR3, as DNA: TGTGCCAGCAGCTTCCGTCCCAGGAACACTGAAGCTTTCTTT.

CDR3 sequence (DNA): TGTGCCAGCAGAGAAACCACAGATACGCAGTATTTT. It yields the protein CASRETTDTQYF. The chain is built from TRBV6-6 and TRBJ2-3; D gene unclear. V lost 6 bases, J lost 2 bases, and 6 bases lay in between. CDR1 and CDR2 from the germline V gene are MNHNY and SVGAGI (reference sequence). CDR3 length equals 12 residues.

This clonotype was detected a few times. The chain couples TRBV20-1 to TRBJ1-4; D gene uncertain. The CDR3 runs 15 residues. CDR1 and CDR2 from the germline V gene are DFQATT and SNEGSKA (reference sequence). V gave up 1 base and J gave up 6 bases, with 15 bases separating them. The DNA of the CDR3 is TGCAGTGCTAGAGTTCTGGGCAGCGGGGATGAAAAACTGTTTTTT. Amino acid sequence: CSARVLGSGDEKLFF.

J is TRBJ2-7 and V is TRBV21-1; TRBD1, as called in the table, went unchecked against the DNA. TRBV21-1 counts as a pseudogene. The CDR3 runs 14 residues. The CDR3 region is CASPKGDTTYEQYF. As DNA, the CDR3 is TGTGCCAGCCCTAAAGGGGACACCACTTACGAGCAGTACTTC.

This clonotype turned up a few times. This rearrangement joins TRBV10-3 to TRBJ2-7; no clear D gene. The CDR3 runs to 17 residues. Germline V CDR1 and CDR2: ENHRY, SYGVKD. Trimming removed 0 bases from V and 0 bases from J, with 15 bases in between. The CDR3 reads CAISESTSKRLSYEQYF. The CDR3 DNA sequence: TGTGCCATCAGTGAGTCGACGAGTAAAAGACTCTCCTACGAGCAGTACTTC.

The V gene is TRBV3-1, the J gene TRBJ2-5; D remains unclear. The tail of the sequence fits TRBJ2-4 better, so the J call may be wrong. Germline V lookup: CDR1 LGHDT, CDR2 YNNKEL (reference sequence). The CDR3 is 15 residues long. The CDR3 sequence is CASSQEPHIKNIQYF. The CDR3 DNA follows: TGTGCCAGCAGCCAAGAACCACACATCAAAAACATTCAGTACTTC.

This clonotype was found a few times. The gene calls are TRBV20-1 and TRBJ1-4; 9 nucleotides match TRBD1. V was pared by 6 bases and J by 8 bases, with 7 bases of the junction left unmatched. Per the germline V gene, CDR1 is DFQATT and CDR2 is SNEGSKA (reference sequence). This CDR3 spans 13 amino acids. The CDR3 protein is CSAPGTGREKLFF. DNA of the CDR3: TGCAGTGCGCCCGGGACAGGGAGAGAAAAACTGTTTTTT.

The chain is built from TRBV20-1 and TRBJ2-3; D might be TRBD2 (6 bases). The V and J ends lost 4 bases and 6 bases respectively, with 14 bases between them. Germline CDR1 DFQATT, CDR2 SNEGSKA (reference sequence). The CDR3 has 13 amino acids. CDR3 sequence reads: CSANRDLLDTQYF. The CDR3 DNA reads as TGCAGTGCTAACCGGGACTTATTGGATACGCAGTATTTT.

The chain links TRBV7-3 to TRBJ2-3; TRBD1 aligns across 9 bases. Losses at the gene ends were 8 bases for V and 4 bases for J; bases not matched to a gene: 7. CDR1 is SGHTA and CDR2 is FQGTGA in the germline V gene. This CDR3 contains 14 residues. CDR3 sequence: CASRRDREADTQYF. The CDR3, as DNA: TGTGCCAGCCGCCGGGACAGGGAGGCAGATACGCAGTATTTT.

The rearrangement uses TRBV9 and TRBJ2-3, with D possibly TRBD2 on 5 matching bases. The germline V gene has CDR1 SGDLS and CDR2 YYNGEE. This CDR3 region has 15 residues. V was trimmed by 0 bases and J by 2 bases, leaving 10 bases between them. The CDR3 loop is CASSVGTGNTDTQYF. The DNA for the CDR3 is TGTGCCAGCAGCGTAGGAACGGGGAACACAGATACGCAGTATTTT. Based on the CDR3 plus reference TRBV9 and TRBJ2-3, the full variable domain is DSGVTQTPKHLITATGQRVTLRCSPRSGDLSVYWYQQSLDQGLQFLIQYYNGEERAKGNILERFSAQQFPDLHSELNLSSLELGDSALYFCASSVGTGNTDTQYFGPGTRLTVL.

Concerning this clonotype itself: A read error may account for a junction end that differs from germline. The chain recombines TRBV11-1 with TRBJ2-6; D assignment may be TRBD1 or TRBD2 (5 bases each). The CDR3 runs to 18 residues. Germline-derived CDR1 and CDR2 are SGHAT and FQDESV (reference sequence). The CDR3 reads CANSASGTTGSGANVLTF. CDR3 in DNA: TGTGCCAACAGCGCCTCCGGGACGACTGGCTCTGGGGCCAACGTCCTGACTTTC.

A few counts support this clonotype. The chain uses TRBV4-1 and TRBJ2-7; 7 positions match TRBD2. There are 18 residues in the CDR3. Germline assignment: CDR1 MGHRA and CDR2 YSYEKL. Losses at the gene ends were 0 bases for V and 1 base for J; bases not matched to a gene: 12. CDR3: CASSQEGLLAEISYEQYF. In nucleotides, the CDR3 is TGCGCCAGCAGCCAAGAGGGCCTTCTAGCGGAGATTTCCTACGAGCAGTACTTC.

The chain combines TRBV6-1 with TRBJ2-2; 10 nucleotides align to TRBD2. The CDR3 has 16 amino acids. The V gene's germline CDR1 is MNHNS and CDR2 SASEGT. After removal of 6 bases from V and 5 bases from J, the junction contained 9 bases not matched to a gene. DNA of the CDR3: TGTGCCAGCAGGCTCCTCAGCGGGGGGGTAACCGGGGAGCTGTTTTTT. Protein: CASRLLSGGVTGELFF.